The 18 T cell receptor beta chains below all came from one sample that was sequenced in a study of graft-versus-host responses after intestinal transplantation. Assay used: immunoSEQ multiplex PCR; TCRdb lists only in-frame clones, some missing. The sample lists some 10,000 clones, around 32% occurring once. The sample here was alloreactive CD4+ T cells from a mixed lymphocyte reaction culture, taken before transplantation. Subset denoted: CFSE-low proliferating T cells sorted from approximately 6-day pre-transplant mixed lymphocyte reaction (GvH or HvG direction). Receptor source: a human patient who was an organ donor for intestinal transplantation.

There are a few counts of this clone. The chain links TRBV4-3 to TRBJ2-7; 9 nucleotides line up with TRBD2. V shed 2 bases and J 1 base; nucleotides not matched to a gene: 3. The CDR3 has 15 residues. Germline V CDR1 and CDR2: LGHNA, YSLEER. CDR3 loop: CASSQLAGLSYEQYF. The DNA of the CDR3 is TGCGCCAGCAGCCAACTAGCGGGGTTATCCTACGAGCAGTACTTC.

V gene TRBV5-6 combines with J gene TRBJ2-1, with 11 nucleotides matching TRBD2. V lost 2 bases, J lost 2 bases, and 3 bases stayed unmatched. The CDR3 extends over 16 amino acids. Germline V gene sequence: CDR1 SGHDT, CDR2 YYEEEE. CDR3 bases: TGTGCCAGCAGCTTTGGTAGCGGGGGGGCCTACAATGAGCAGTTCTTC. As protein: CASSFGSGGAYNEQFF.

V and J are TRBV6-5 and TRBJ2-7, with 10 bases that match TRBD1. CDR3 length: 14 residues. V lost 6 bases to trimming and J lost 4 bases; unmatched junction nucleotides: 6. Germline V gives CDR1 MNHEY, CDR2 SVGAGI. The CDR3 protein is CASSEDRGAYEQYF. The CDR3 nucleotides read TGTGCCAGCAGCGAGGACAGGGGGGCATACGAGCAGTACTTC.

CDR3 in DNA: TGTGCCAGTAGTAACAGGGGTTATGGCTACACCTTC. This encodes CASSNRGYGYTF. The genes are TRBV19 and TRBJ1-2; 7 positions match TRBD1. Germline V gene data show CDR1 as LNHDA and CDR2 as SQIVND (reference sequence). The CDR3 is made up of 12 amino acids. V shed 4 bases and J 5 bases; nucleotides not matched to a gene: 1.

The V call is TRBV19, the J call TRBJ2-5; 7 bases map to TRBD2. Germline V gene sequence: CDR1 LNHDA, CDR2 SQIVND (reference sequence). CDR3 length: 13 residues. Losses at the gene ends were 6 bases for V and 1 base for J; bases not matched to a gene: 2. CDR3 residues: CASSRGVQETQYF. The CDR3 DNA reads as TGTGCCAGTAGCCGGGGGGTCCAAGAGACCCAGTACTTC.

This sequence joins TRBV5-1 and TRBJ2-5; 11 bases fit TRBD1. J was trimmed by 4 bases and V by 7 bases; bases with no gene match: 3. Germline V gene sequence: CDR1 SGHRS, CDR2 YFSETQ. This CDR3 comprises 13 residues. As DNA, the CDR3 is TGCGCCAGCGGGACAGGGGGAGTAGAGACCCAGTACTTC. Protein sequence: CASGTGGVETQYF.

A few counts support this clone. The rearrangement uses TRBV6-6 and TRBJ1-1, with a weak D call TRBD1 (6 bases). In germline, CDR1 is MNHNY, CDR2 SVGAGI (reference sequence). V was pared by 4 bases and J by 4 bases, with 10 bases between. This CDR3 spans 13 amino acids. The CDR3 coding sequence is TGTGCCAGCAGTTCCCCGGACAGCACTGAAGCTTTCTTT. Residues: CASSSPDSTEAFF.

The chain recombines TRBV6-6 with TRBJ2-3, with TRBD1 as a possible D gene (6 bases). Trimming removed 8 bases at V and 6 bases at J, with 18 bases between. The germline V gene has CDR1 MNHNY and CDR2 SVGAGI (reference sequence). The CDR3 spans 14 residues. CDR3 in DNA: TGTGCCAGCTCCGGGGCGAACAGGGCGGATACGCAGTATTTT. This encodes CASSGANRADTQYF.

This chain links TRBV4-2 with TRBJ1-5, with D possibly being TRBD1 (6 bases). This CDR3 has 15 amino acids. Germline V gene data show CDR1 as LGHNA and CDR2 as YNFKEQ. Trimming left V 3 bases short and J 2 bases short, with 11 bases between. The CDR3 protein is CASSHGAGGNQPQHF. The DNA for the CDR3 is TGTGCCAGCAGCCATGGAGCAGGGGGCAATCAGCCCCAGCATTTT.

The rearrangement joins TRBV18 to TRBJ1-1; D gene ambiguous. Germline V gene data show CDR1 as KGHSH and CDR2 as LQKENI. V was pared by 4 bases and J by 0 bases, with 6 bases between. The CDR3 totals 13 residues. The CDR3 reads CASSLQMNTEAFF. DNA for the CDR3: TGTGCCAGCTCACTTCAGATGAACACTGAAGCTTTCTTT. Full variable domain (missing parts from reference TRBV18 and TRBJ1-1): NAGVMQNPRHLVRRRGQEARLRCSPMKGHSHVYWYRQLPEEGLKFMVYLQKENIIDESGMPKERFSAEFPKEGPSILRIQQVVRGDSAAYFCASSLQMNTEAFFGQGTRLTVV.

Judged by abundance, this clone is medium-sized. CDR3 coding DNA: TGTGCCAGTGCACAGGGGTCTGGAAACACCATATATTTT. Translating it yields CASAQGSGNTIYF. The chain joins TRBV19 to TRBJ1-3; TRBD1 matches at 7 bases. CDR3 length: 13 amino acids. Germline CDR1 LNHDA, CDR2 SQIVND (reference sequence). After removal of 8 bases from V and 1 base from J, the junction contained 2 bases not matched to a gene.

The V call is TRBV2, the J call TRBJ2-7, with a possible D match to TRBD1 (6 bases). Germline V gene data show CDR1 as SNHLY and CDR2 as FYNNEI. The CDR3 is 15 residues long. V lost 3 bases and J lost 3, with 15 bases in between. CDR3 coding DNA: TGTGCCAGCAGTGATCCCTGGCAGGGGCGCTACGAGCAGTACTTC. As protein: CASSDPWQGRYEQYF.

By proportion, this clone is medium-sized. The rearrangement links TRBV7-2 to TRBJ1-2; D gene uncertain. CDR1 and CDR2 (germline): SGHTA, FQGNSA. CDR3 length: 13 residues. Trimming removed 3 bases at V and 2 bases at J, with 7 bases between. CDR3 sequence reads: CASSFALNYGYTF. For the CDR3, the DNA is TGTGCCAGCAGCTTTGCACTAAACTATGGCTACACCTTC.

The chain recombines TRBV9 with TRBJ2-3, with D unresolved. V was trimmed by 2 bases and J by 4 bases, leaving 14 bases between them. The CDR3 contains 15 residues. From germline, CDR1 is SGDLS and CDR2 YYNGEE. The CDR3 sequence is CASSVRLGYADTQYF. The CDR3 bases are TGTGCCAGCAGCGTCCGCCTAGGCTATGCAGATACGCAGTATTTT.

The table lists this clone with a few counts. J is TRBJ2-7 and V is TRBV28; D not resolved. The V gene lost 6 bases and the J gene lost 6 bases, with 12 bases spanning the gap. Germline V gene sequence: CDR1 MDHEN, CDR2 SYDVKM. The length of the CDR3 is 12 residues. CDR3 coding DNA: TGTGCCAGCAGGGTGGTCGGTAGCGAGCAGTACTTC. Its translation: CASRVVGSEQYF.

This rearrangement joins TRBV4-1 to TRBJ2-5, with TRBD2 matching 8 bases. Germline V gives CDR1 MGHRA, CDR2 YSYEKL. This CDR3 has 16 amino acids. The V and J ends lost 4 bases and 5 bases, in that order; junction bases with no gene match: 12. For the CDR3, the DNA is TGCGCCAGCAGCCTCCGTTCGGGGGGGGGAGGGGAGACCCAGTACTTC. This encodes CASSLRSGGGGETQYF.

This clone occurred a few times. The chain links TRBV5-1 to TRBJ2-5; 14 bases are a match to TRBD2. This CDR3 contains 16 residues. Trimming took 2 bases from V and 7 from J; bases not matched to a gene: 7. The germline V gene encodes CDR1 SGHRS and CDR2 YFSETQ. CDR3 sequence reads: CASSLPSGTSGGTQYF. The CDR3 nucleotides are TGCGCCAGCAGCTTACCCTCCGGGACTAGCGGGGGGACCCAGTACTTC.

The CDR3 protein is CASSQDGYTQYF. DNA of the CDR3: TGCGCCAGCAGCCAGGATGGTTATACGCAGTATTTT. The J gene is TRBJ2-3, the V gene TRBV5-1; D gene ambiguous. CDR1 and CDR2 (germline): SGHRS, YFSETQ. The CDR3 is made up of 12 amino acids. V lost 4 bases to trimming and J lost 7 bases, with 10 bases between them.